What follows describes a single T cell receptor (beta chain). Its target is unknown. The CDR3 is 12 residues long. The germline CDR1 and CDR2 sequences are MNHEY and SMNVEV (reference sequence). V lost 1 base to trimming and J lost 10 bases, with 10 bases between them. This sample stems from a study of cytomegalovirus exposure and HLA in healthy donors. Broader study findings: As immune exposure information, only CMV serostatus was available. A later look showed TCR association rates differing by HLA locus, highest for DRB1 and lowest for HLA-C. Exclusion applied to some V segments, including TRBV6-2 and TRBV6-3, as they were indistinguishable.

With 60 Vbeta and 13 Jbeta primers, the PCR was carried out. Data came from immunoSEQ multiplex PCR; TCRdb stores just in-frame clones and leaves some out. Here the sample spans roughly 130,000 clones, approximately 85% being singletons. The chain has TRBV27 and TRBJ1-1, with D possibly matching TRBD1 (6 bases). The receptor comes from a male donor in good health and CMV-seropositive. The specimen sequenced was PBMCs. The CDR3 loop is CASSLLGAPAFF. The DNA for the CDR3 is TGTGCCAGCAGTTTATTGGGGGCCCCAGCTTTCTTT.